This paragraph reports one T cell receptor (beta chain). Its antigen remains unidentified. The data were taken from a study of T cell responses to AZD1222 COVID-19 vaccine. Study in general: Pooled together were second doses at about 4 or about 12 weeks. Study-level findings and limits: Close to half of spike-specific TCRs reportedly recognize unmutated variant regions. The breadth and depth of Spike-specific TCRs increased once two AZD1222 doses had been given.

Profiled with immunoSEQ multiplex PCR; TCRdb holds only in-frame clones, not every one. Of around 60,000 clones detected, roughly 89% appear once; the ten largest clones hold 4% to 5%. The clonotype originates from an adult in good health. Sequencing used peripheral blood, obtained on day 0 of AZD1222 vaccination.

This CDR3 reads CASSRLGTEQETQYF. The DNA for the CDR3 is TGTGCCAGCAGCCGGTTGGGAACAGAACAAGAGACCCAGTACTTC. The gene calls are TRBV5-6 and TRBJ2-5; D remains unclear. The V gene lost 4 bases and the J gene lost 2 bases, with 15 bases spanning the gap. CDR1 and CDR2 (germline): SGHDT, YYEEEE. The CDR3 has 15 amino acids.